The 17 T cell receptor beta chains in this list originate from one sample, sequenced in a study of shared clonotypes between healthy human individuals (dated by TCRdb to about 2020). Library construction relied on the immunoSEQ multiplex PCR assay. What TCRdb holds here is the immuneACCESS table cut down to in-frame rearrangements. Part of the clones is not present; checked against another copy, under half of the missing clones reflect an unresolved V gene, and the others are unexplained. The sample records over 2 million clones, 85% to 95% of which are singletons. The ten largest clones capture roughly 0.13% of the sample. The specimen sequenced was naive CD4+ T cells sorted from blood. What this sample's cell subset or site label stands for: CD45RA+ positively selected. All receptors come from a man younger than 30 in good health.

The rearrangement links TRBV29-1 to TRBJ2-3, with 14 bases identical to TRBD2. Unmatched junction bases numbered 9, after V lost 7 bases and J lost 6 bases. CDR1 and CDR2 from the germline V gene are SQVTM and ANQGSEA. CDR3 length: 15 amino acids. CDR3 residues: CSAAGTSGGTDTQYF. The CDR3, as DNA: TGCAGCGCAGCCGGGACTAGCGGGGGTACTGATACGCAGTATTTT.

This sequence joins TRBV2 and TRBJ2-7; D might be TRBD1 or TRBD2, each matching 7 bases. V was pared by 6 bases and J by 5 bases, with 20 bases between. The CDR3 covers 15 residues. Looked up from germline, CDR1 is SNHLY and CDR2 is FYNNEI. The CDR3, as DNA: TGTGCCAGCAGGCCCAGGGGGGGAGAACAGCACGAGCAGTACTTC. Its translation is CASRPRGGEQHEQYF. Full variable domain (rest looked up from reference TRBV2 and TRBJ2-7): EPEVTQTPSHQVTQMGQEVILRCVPISNHLYFYWYRQILGQKVEFLVSFYNNEISEKSEIFDDQFSVERPDGSNFTLKIRSTKLEDSAMYFCASRPRGGEQHEQYFGPGTRLTVT.

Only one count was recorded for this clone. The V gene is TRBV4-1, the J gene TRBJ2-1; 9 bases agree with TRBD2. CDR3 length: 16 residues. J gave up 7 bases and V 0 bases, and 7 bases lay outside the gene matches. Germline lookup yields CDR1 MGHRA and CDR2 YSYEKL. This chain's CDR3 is CASSQESAGGRNEQFF. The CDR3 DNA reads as TGCGCCAGCAGCCAAGAGTCGGCGGGGGGGCGTAATGAGCAGTTCTTC.

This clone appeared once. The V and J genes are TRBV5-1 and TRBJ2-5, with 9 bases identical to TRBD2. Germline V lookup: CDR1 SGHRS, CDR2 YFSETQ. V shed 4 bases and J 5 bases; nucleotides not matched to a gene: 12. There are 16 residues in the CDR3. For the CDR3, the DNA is TGCGCCAGCAGCACGGCACGGCGGGAGGGCCGGGAGACCCAGTACTTC. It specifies CASSTARREGRETQYF.

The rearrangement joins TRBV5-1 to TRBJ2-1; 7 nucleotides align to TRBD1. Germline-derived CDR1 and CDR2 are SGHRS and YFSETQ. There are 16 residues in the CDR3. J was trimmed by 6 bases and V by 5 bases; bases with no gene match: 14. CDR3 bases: TGCGCCAGCAGTAGGGACGTGACAGGGAGCGGCAATGAGCAGTTCTTC. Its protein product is CASSRDVTGSGNEQFF.

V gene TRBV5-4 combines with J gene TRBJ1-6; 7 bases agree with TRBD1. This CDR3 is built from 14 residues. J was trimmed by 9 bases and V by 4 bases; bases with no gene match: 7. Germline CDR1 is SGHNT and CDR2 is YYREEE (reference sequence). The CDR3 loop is CASSETGQVSPLHF. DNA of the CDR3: TGTGCCAGCAGCGAGACAGGGCAGGTTTCACCCCTCCACTTT.

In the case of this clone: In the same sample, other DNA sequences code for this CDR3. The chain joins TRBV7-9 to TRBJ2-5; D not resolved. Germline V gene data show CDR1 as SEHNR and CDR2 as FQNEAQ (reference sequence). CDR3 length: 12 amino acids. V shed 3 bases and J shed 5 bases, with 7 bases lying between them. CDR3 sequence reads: CASSFLRETQYF. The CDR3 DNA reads TGTGCCAGCAGCTTCTTAAGGGAGACCCAGTACTTC.

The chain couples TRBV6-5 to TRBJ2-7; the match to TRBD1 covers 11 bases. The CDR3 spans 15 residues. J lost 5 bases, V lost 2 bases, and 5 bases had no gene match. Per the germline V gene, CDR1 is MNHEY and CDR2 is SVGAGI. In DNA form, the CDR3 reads TGTGCCAGCAGTTACGGACAGGGGGCTAGCAACGAGCAGTACTTC. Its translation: CASSYGQGASNEQYF.

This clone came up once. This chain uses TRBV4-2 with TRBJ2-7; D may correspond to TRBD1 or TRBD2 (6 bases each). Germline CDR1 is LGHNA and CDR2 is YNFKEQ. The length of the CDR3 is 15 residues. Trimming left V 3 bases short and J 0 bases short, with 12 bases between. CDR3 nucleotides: TGTGCCAGCAGCCAGGTCGGGGGCGCCTCCTACGAGCAGTACTTC. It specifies CASSQVGGASYEQYF.

CDR3 amino acids: CASSLHTNTGELFF. CDR3 nucleotides: TGCGCCAGCAGCTTGCACACGAACACCGGGGAGCTGTTTTTT. The gene calls are TRBV5-1 and TRBJ2-2, with unresolved D. The CDR3 sequence is 14 residues long. Germline V gene lookup returns CDR1 SGHRS and CDR2 YFSETQ. Trimming stripped 1 base from V and 0 bases from J, with 4 bases between. Full variable domain (missing parts from reference TRBV5-1 and TRBJ2-2): KAGVTQTPRYLIKTRGQQVTLSCSPISGHRSVSWYQQTPGQGLQFLFEYFSETQRNKGNFPGRFSGRQFSNSRSEMNVSTLELGDSALYLCASSLHTNTGELFFGEGSRLTVL.

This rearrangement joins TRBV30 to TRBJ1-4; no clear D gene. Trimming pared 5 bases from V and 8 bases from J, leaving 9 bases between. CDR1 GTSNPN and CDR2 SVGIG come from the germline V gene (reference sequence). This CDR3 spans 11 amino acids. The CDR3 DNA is TGTGCCTGGTCGAAGGGCGAAAAACTGTTTTTT. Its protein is CAWSKGEKLFF.

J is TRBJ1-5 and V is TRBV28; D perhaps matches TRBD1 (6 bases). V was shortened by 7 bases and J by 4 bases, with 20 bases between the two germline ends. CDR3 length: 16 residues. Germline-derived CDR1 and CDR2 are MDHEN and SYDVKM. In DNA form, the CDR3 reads TGTGCCAGCAAACAACTCGACGACAGGATTAATCAGCCCCAGCATTTT. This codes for CASKQLDDRINQPQHF.

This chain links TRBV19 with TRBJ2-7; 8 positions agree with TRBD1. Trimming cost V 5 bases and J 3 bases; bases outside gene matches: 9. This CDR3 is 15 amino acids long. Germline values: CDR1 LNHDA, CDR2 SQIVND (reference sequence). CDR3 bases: TGTGCCAGTAGTCCGTCCGGGACAGGTAACTACGAGCAGTACTTC. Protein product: CASSPSGTGNYEQYF.

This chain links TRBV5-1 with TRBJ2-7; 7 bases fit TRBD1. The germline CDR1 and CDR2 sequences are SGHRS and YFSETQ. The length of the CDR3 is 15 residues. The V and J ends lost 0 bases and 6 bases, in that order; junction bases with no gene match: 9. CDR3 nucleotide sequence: TGCGCCAGCAGCTTGGGTTATAACAGGGGACCCGAGCAGTACTTC. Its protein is CASSLGYNRGPEQYF.

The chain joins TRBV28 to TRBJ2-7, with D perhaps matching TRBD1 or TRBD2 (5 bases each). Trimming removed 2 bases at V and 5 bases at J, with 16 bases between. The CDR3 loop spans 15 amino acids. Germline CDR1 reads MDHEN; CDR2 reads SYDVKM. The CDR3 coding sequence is TGTGCCAGCAGTTTAATGGGACCGGGTAACAACGAGCAGTACTTC. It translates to CASSLMGPGNNEQYF.

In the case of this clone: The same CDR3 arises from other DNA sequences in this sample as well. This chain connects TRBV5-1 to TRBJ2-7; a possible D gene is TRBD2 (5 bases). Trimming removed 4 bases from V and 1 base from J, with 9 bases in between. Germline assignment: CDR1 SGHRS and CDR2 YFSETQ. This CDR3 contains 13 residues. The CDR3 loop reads CASSPGLSYEQYF. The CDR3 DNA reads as TGCGCCAGCAGCCCTGGACTTTCCTACGAGCAGTACTTC.

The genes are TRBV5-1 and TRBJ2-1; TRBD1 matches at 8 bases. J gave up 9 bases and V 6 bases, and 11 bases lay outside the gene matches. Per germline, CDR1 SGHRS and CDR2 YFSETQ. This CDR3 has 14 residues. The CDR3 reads CASNPDRVSAEQFF. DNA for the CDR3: TGCGCCAGCAATCCGGACAGGGTTTCCGCTGAGCAGTTCTTC.